A single sample gave rise to the 22 T cell receptor beta chains below, sequenced in a study of long-term antiretroviral therapy in people with HIV (dated 2022 in TCRdb). The immunoSEQ hsTCRB v3.0 assay was used at survey level resolution to sequence the TRB variable region. TCRdb re-hosts the immuneACCESS table, in-frame sequences only. Its copies lack some clones; in the studies checked, an unresolved V gene accounts for under half of them, and the cause for the rest is not known. This sample lists about 28,000 clones; more than 85% were detected once. The ten largest make up about 3.4% of the sample. Source: unsorted PBMCs, taken 5.3 years after starting antiretroviral therapy. These receptors originate from a man between 50 and 59 years old with HIV.

The CDR3, as DNA: TGCGCCAGCAGGTACTCAGGGGGACAGGCCCACGAGCAGTACTTC. Translating gives CASRYSGGQAHEQYF. The rearrangement links TRBV10-1 to TRBJ2-7; 8 bases are shared with TRBD1. J lost 5 bases, V lost 6 bases, and 12 bases had no gene match. This CDR3 has 15 amino acids. Germline V lookup: CDR1 WNHNN, CDR2 SYGVQD (reference sequence).

V is TRBV27 and J is TRBJ2-7; perhaps TRBD2 as D (6 bases). This CDR3 spans 15 amino acids. The germline V and J ends were trimmed by 8 bases and 3 bases, with 20 bases remaining between them. Germline V CDR1 and CDR2: MNHEY, SMNVEV (reference sequence). The CDR3 DNA is TGTGCCAGCCGAAAGACCGGGACTGGCAACTACGAGCAGTACTTC. Protein product: CASRKTGTGNYEQYF.

The chain uses TRBV28 and TRBJ2-7; 7 nucleotides match TRBD2. Germline loops: CDR1 MDHEN, CDR2 SYDVKM. V was clipped by 5 bases and J by 2 bases; unmatched bases: 0. The CDR3 length is 12 residues. The CDR3 bases are TGTGCCAGCAGTGGACTAGCCTACGAGCAGTACTTC. Its translation is CASSGLAYEQYF.

This chain joins TRBV5-4 and TRBJ2-7; 7 bases line up with TRBD1. Trimming at V came to 6 bases and at J to 5 bases, leaving 8 bases not matched to a gene. Germline lookup yields CDR1 SGHNT and CDR2 YYREEE (reference sequence). This CDR3 contains 13 residues. This chain's CDR3 is CASNTRQGHEQYF. The CDR3 nucleotides read TGTGCCAGCAACACCCGACAGGGCCACGAGCAGTACTTC.

The CDR3 coding sequence is TGTGCCATCAGGGGCGGTGAGACAGGGATGTTCTTC. Translation: CAIRGGETGMFF. The genes are TRBV10-3 and TRBJ2-1, with 7 bases lining up with TRBD1. The CDR3 spans 12 residues. Germline V CDR1 and CDR2: ENHRY, SYGVKD. V shed 6 bases, J shed 15 bases, and the junction held 11 bases outside the gene matches.

This clone was detected once. The CDR3 here is CASSPGTVYEQYF. The CDR3 bases are TGTGCCAGCAGCCCAGGGACCGTCTACGAGCAGTACTTC. This chain links TRBV7-8 with TRBJ2-7, with D tentatively TRBD1 or TRBD2 (5 bases each). The CDR3 extends over 13 amino acids. Trimming removed 5 bases at V and 3 bases at J, with 11 bases between. Per germline, CDR1 SGHVS and CDR2 FQNEAQ.

This chain uses TRBV4-3 with TRBJ2-6; unclear D gene. The V end lost 4 bases, the J end lost 0 bases, and 16 bases lay between the germline ends. The germline gives CDR1 LGHNA, CDR2 YSLEER. CDR3 length: 18 residues. This CDR3 is CASSPRAVYPSGANVLTF. The DNA for the CDR3 is TGCGCCAGCAGCCCTAGGGCCGTGTACCCCTCTGGGGCCAACGTCCTGACTTTC.

The chain has TRBV2 and TRBJ1-5, with TRBD1 matching 10 bases. The germline CDR1 and CDR2 sequences are SNHLY and FYNNEI. The CDR3 consists of 16 residues. V lost 6 bases to trimming and J lost 1 base; unmatched junction nucleotides: 6. CDR3 loop: CASREGQGLSNQPQHF. DNA of the CDR3: TGTGCCAGCAGGGAGGGACAGGGGTTGAGCAATCAGCCCCAGCATTTT.

The V gene is TRBV5-1, the J gene TRBJ1-4; D unclear. Trimming stripped 5 bases from V and 4 bases from J, with 15 bases between. The CDR3 loop spans 15 amino acids. The germline CDR1 and CDR2 sequences are SGHRS and YFSETQ. This chain's CDR3 is CASSPTGRSNEKLFF. For the CDR3, the DNA is TGCGCCAGCAGTCCAACGGGCAGAAGTAATGAAAAACTGTTTTTT.

This rearrangement joins TRBV7-3 to TRBJ2-6; TRBD1 might be the D (6 bases). CDR1 is SGHTA, CDR2 FQGTGA, per germline. The CDR3 is 19 residues long. Trimming took 5 bases from V and 0 from J, leaving 20 bases between them. This CDR3 is CASSPHLGDTGSGANVLTF. For the CDR3, the DNA is TGTGCCAGCAGCCCCCACCTCGGGGACACGGGCTCTGGGGCCAACGTCCTGACTTTC.

The chain couples TRBV11-2 to TRBJ1-4, with TRBD1 matching 9 bases. This CDR3 comprises 14 residues. CDR1 and CDR2 (germline): SGHAT, FQNNGV. The J segment lost 10 bases and the V segment lost 0 bases, leaving 3 bases of the junction unmatched. CDR3 in amino acids: CASSLDLTGGKLFF. The DNA of the CDR3 is TGTGCCAGCAGCTTAGATCTGACAGGGGGAAAACTGTTTTTT.

The V call is TRBV6-4, the J call TRBJ2-2; 10 bases line up with TRBD2. CDR3 length equals 15 residues. J lost 4 bases, V lost 3 bases, and 2 bases had no gene match. Germline CDR1 MRHNA, CDR2 SNTAGT. In nucleotides, the CDR3 is TGTGCCAGCAGTGAACTAGCGGGGAGCACCGGGGAGCTGTTTTTT. The encoded protein is CASSELAGSTGELFF.

The chain combines TRBV30 with TRBJ1-2, with D unclear. Trimming left V 0 bases short and J 8 bases short, with 10 bases between. CDR1 and CDR2 (germline): GTSNPN, SVGIG (reference sequence). The CDR3 has 12 amino acids. As DNA, the CDR3 is TGTGCCTGGAGTGTACGCCCTGCCGGCTACACCTTC. Translating it yields CAWSVRPAGYTF.

The rearrangement uses TRBV7-3 and TRBJ2-3, with D perhaps matching TRBD2 (6 bases). This CDR3 region has 12 residues. From germline, CDR1 is SGHTA and CDR2 FQGTGA. Trimming left V 5 bases short and J 4 bases short, with 7 bases between. Here the CDR3 DNA reads TGTGCCAGCAGCCGGGACTCAGATACGCAGTATTTT. Its protein is CASSRDSDTQYF.

The V call is TRBV19, the J call TRBJ1-2; D gene unclear. CDR1 is LNHDA and CDR2 is SQIVND in the germline V gene (reference sequence). V was cut by 3 bases and J by 2 bases, with 7 bases left in between. This CDR3 is 13 amino acids long. Here the CDR3 DNA reads TGTGCCAGTAGTATCCTGGGGAACTATGGCTACACCTTC. This translates into CASSILGNYGYTF.

This chain links TRBV4-3 with TRBJ1-5, with D hard to call. Germline CDR1 LGHNA, CDR2 YSLEER. The CDR3 is 15 amino acids. Trimming cost V 4 bases and J 0 bases, with 10 bases left between them. The CDR3: CASSPGGDSNQPQHF. CDR3 DNA sequence: TGCGCCAGCAGCCCCGGCGGGGATAGCAATCAGCCCCAGCATTTT.

The chain couples TRBV4-2 to TRBJ2-3; 16 bases line up with TRBD2. The CDR3 has 18 residues. Germline-derived CDR1 and CDR2 are LGHNA and YNFKEQ. The trim removed 2 bases at V and 4 bases at J, leaving 6 bases unmatched. Here the CDR3 reads CASSQRWGLAGGADTQYF. The CDR3 DNA follows: TGTGCCAGCAGCCAAAGATGGGGACTAGCGGGGGGGGCAGATACGCAGTATTTT.

The chain joins TRBV5-8 to TRBJ1-3; D ambiguous. Germline CDR1 and CDR2: SGHTS and YDEGEE. Trimming took off 0 bases at V and 4 bases at J, with 11 bases between the two ends. The CDR3 has 15 amino acids. The CDR3 is CASSLGSGLGNTIYF. Here the CDR3 DNA reads TGTGCCAGCAGCTTGGGGTCCGGATTGGGAAACACCATATATTTT.

The rearrangement links TRBV2 to TRBJ1-1; no definite D call. Germline V gene lookup returns CDR1 SNHLY and CDR2 FYNNEI. This CDR3 contains 14 residues. V was trimmed by 11 bases and J by 4 bases, leaving 20 bases between them. CDR3: CAWREREGVTEAFF. In nucleotides, the CDR3 is TGTGCCTGGAGAGAGAGGGAGGGAGTCACTGAAGCTTTCTTT.

V is TRBV4-3 and J is TRBJ2-5; 11 bases agree with TRBD2. V was pared by 1 base and J by 5 bases, with 6 bases of the junction left unmatched. The CDR3 is made up of 16 amino acids. Germline V gene sequence: CDR1 LGHNA, CDR2 YSLEER. Here the CDR3 reads CASSQGSGGAHETQYF. CDR3 nucleotide sequence: TGCGCCAGCAGCCAAGGTAGCGGGGGGGCTCACGAGACCCAGTACTTC.

The V and J genes are TRBV5-1 and TRBJ1-1; 10 bases map to TRBD1. V trimming: 0 bases; J trimming: 6 bases; junction bases outside the gene matches: 2. The CDR3 contains 14 residues. Looked up from germline, CDR1 is SGHRS and CDR2 is YFSETQ. CDR3 protein: CASSLGDRGSEAFF. CDR3 coding DNA: TGCGCCAGCAGCTTGGGGGACAGGGGTTCTGAAGCTTTCTTT.

A remark on this clone: Different DNA sequences within this sample yield the same CDR3. The rearrangement joins TRBV9 to TRBJ2-3; no definite D call. Between the trimmed V and J ends, which lost 0 bases and 1 base, there was a span of 0 bases. Germline CDR1 is SGDLS and CDR2 is YYNGEE. CDR3 length: 12 residues. For the CDR3, the DNA is TGTGCCAGCAGCGTAGGCACAGATACGCAGTATTTT. The encoded protein is CASSVGTDTQYF.